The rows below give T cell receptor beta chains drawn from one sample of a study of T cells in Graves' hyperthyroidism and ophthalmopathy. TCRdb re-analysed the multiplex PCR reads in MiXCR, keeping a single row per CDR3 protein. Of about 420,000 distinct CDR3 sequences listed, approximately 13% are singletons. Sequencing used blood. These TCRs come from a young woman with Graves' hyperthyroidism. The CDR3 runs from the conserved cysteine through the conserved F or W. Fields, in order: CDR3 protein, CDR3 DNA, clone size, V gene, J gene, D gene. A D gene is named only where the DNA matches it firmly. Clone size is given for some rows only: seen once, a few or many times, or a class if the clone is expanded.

CSARGASGRAETQYF	TGCAGTGCTAGAGGGGCTAGCGGGAGGGCCGAGACCCAGTACTTC	many	TRBV20-1	TRBJ2-5	TRBD2
CASSMKGAGKTQYF	TGTGCCAGTAGTATGAAGGGGGCCGGGAAGACCCAGTACTTC	few	TRBV19	TRBJ2-5	TRBD1
CASRTGSSLKEQYF	TGTGCCAGCAGGACAGGGAGTTCCCTAAAGGAGCAGTACTTC	many	TRBV6-1	TRBJ2-7	TRBD1
CASSQDMSSGSEETQYF	TGTGCCAGCAGCCAAGATATGTCTAGCGGGAGTGAAGAGACCCAGTACTTC	NA	TRBV4-2	TRBJ2-5	TRBD2
CSARIPGAEKLFF	TGCAGTGCTAGGATACCCGGGGCGGAAAAACTGTTTTTT	many	TRBV20-1	TRBJ1-4	NA
CSVEEGTGEEAFF	TGCAGCGTTGAAGAAGGGACAGGGGAGGAAGCTTTCTTT	NA	TRBV29-1	TRBJ1-1	TRBD1
CASSLHPDRVGEQYF	TGTGCCAGCAGCTTACACCCGGACAGGGTCGGCGAGCAGTACTTC	few	TRBV9	TRBJ2-7	TRBD1
CASRRQTYNSPLHF	TGTGCCAGCAGGAGACAAACATATAATTCACCCCTCCACTTT	many	TRBV28	TRBJ1-6	NA
CASSGIWGSRLYEQYF	TGTGCCAGCAGCGGCATATGGGGAAGCCGATTGTACGAGCAGTACTTC	many	TRBV6-1	TRBJ2-7	NA
CSARDLAREQYF	TGCAGTGCTAGAGACTTAGCAAGGGAGCAGTACTTC	many	TRBV20-1	TRBJ2-7	NA
CASSYGLGQTQYF	TGTGCCAGCAGTTACGGATTGGGCCAGACCCAGTACTTC	many	TRBV6-1	TRBJ2-5	NA